This T cell receptor beta chain stems from a study of T cell changes during pregnancy in multiple sclerosis. The repertoire was sequenced with immunoSEQ multiplex PCR; TCRdb's copy has only in-frame clones and lacks some. This sample has tens of thousands of clones, with about 92% found just once. CDR1 is PRHDT and CDR2 is FYEKMQ in the germline V gene (reference sequence). V shed 1 base and J shed 7 bases, with 7 bases lying between them. The CDR3 has 12 amino acids. This specimen was peripheral blood, taken in the third trimester of pregnancy. The clonotype originates from a female donor in good health, enrolled as a control in a pregnancy study. The rearrangement links TRBV13 to TRBJ1-2; no firm D call. The CDR3 reads CASSLATGGYTF. For the CDR3, the DNA is TGTGCCAGCAGCTTAGCGACGGGTGGCTACACCTTC.